The T cell receptor beta chain described here comes from a study of T cells in Graves' hyperthyroidism and ophthalmopathy. This CDR3 is 14 amino acids long. Germline loops: CDR1 SQVTM, CDR2 ANQGSEA. V was clipped by 6 bases and J by 3 bases; unmatched bases: 10. The table lists this clonotype with many counts. Amplification targeted TCR beta CDR3 regions from RNA transcripts. Carried out on the TCR CDR3, a first-round RT-PCR used the HTBI primer set. From the multiplex PCR reads, TCRdb called clonotypes with MiXCR, one entry per CDR3 protein. Of approximately 300,000 distinct CDR3 sequences listed, approximately 18% are singletons.

The specimen was blood. The chain uses TRBV29-1 and TRBJ2-7, with TRBD2 matching 8 bases. The receptor was derived from a man aged 50 to 60 with Graves' ophthalmopathy. Here the CDR3 reads CSVRSSGRIYEQYF. For the CDR3, the DNA is TGCAGCGTCAGATCTAGCGGGCGGATCTACGAGCAGTACTTC.